The 32 T cell receptor beta chains presented below share a single source sample, sequenced in a study of blood T cell repertoires in COVID-19. Assay used: immunoSEQ multiplex PCR; TCRdb lists only in-frame clones, some missing. The sample has 150,000 to 200,000 clones, 80% to 85% seen once. Source material: peripheral blood. The receptors derive from a woman aged 25 to 39 with acute or convalescent COVID-19.

The gene calls are TRBV5-4 and TRBJ2-3, with D possibly TRBD2 on 7 matching bases. The CDR3 has 14 residues. Germline CDR1 reads SGHNT; CDR2 reads YYREEE (reference sequence). The V end was cut by 7 bases, the J end by 0 bases, with 12 bases between. In DNA, the CDR3 is TGTGCCAGCGGGGGGGGGACAAGCACAGATACGCAGTATTTT. Amino acids: CASGGGTSTDTQYF.

This clone was counted only a few times. This chain uses TRBV2 with TRBJ1-1; the D gene is possibly TRBD1 (6 bases). The CDR3 loop spans 13 amino acids. Between the trimmed V and J ends, which lost 7 bases and 1 base, there was a span of 10 bases. Germline V lookup: CDR1 SNHLY, CDR2 FYNNEI. The CDR3 sequence is CASTKQGNTEAFF. Here the CDR3 DNA reads TGTGCCAGCACCAAACAGGGGAACACTGAAGCTTTCTTT.

This clone was observed a handful of times. The chain combines TRBV3-1 (or the pseudogene TRBV3-2) with TRBJ2-5; D remains ambiguous. The CDR3 length is 12 residues. CDR1 and CDR2 from the germline V gene are LGHDT and YNNKEL (reference sequence). V lost 1 base and J lost 3, with 3 bases in between. The CDR3 sequence: CASSQVKETQYF. The CDR3, as DNA: TGTGCCAGCAGCCAAGTTAAAGAGACCCAGTACTTC.

This chain connects TRBV7-6 to TRBJ2-3; weak D call: TRBD2 (7 bases). The CDR3 sequence is 15 residues long. CDR1 and CDR2 (germline): SGHVS, FNYEAQ. Trimming removed 4 bases at V and 1 base at J, with 12 bases between. CDR3 nucleotide sequence: TGTGCCAGCAGCTCGCTAGGGGGGGGCACAGATACGCAGTATTTT. It yields the protein CASSSLGGGTDTQYF.

The genes are TRBV11-1 and TRBJ2-1; D is ambiguous. Germline CDR1 reads SGHAT; CDR2 reads FQDESV (reference sequence). The V and J ends lost 4 bases and 0 bases respectively, with 4 bases between them. The CDR3 is made up of 13 amino acids. CDR3 region: CASSYSSYNEQFF. The CDR3 DNA reads as TGTGCCAGCAGCTACAGCTCCTACAATGAGCAGTTCTTC.

The chain joins TRBV6-2 or TRBV6-3 to TRBJ2-3, with 8 bases that match TRBD2. The CDR3 is 16 residues long. Trimming cost V 0 bases and J 1 base; bases outside gene matches: 3. Germline CDR1 is MNHEY and CDR2 is SVGEGT. Here the CDR3 DNA reads TGTGCCAGCAGTTACTCGGCGGGGGGACGCACAGATACGCAGTATTTT. This encodes CASSYSAGGRTDTQYF.

The chain links TRBV7-9 to TRBJ2-5, with 8 bases identical to TRBD1. CDR3 length: 14 amino acids. Trimming took 4 bases from V and 5 from J; bases not matched to a gene: 6. The germline V gene has CDR1 SEHNR and CDR2 FQNEAQ (reference sequence). The DNA of the CDR3 is TGTGCCAGCAGCTCCGGACAGGGTATCGAGACCCAGTACTTC. Amino acid sequence: CASSSGQGIETQYF.

Only a few counts were recorded for this clone. The V call is TRBV28, the J call TRBJ1-2, with 7 bases matching TRBD1. This CDR3 has 13 residues. In germline, CDR1 is MDHEN, CDR2 SYDVKM. The V gene end was trimmed by 6 bases and the J gene end by 4 bases; junction bases not matched to a gene: 5. The CDR3 DNA sequence: TGTGCCAGCAGGCACAGGGGCAGCTATGGCTACACCTTC. This encodes CASRHRGSYGYTF.

The rearrangement uses TRBV4-2 and TRBJ1-1; no clear D gene. Deletions cut 0 bases from V and 1 base from J, with 9 bases between. This CDR3 spans 15 amino acids. Germline V gives CDR1 LGHNA, CDR2 YNFKEQ. CDR3 loop: CASSQDPGTNTEAFF. The CDR3 DNA reads as TGTGCCAGCAGCCAAGATCCGGGTACGAACACTGAAGCTTTCTTT.

The V and J genes are TRBV5-1 and TRBJ1-2; 7 bases agree with TRBD1. This CDR3 region has 13 residues. V dropped 4 bases and J dropped 8; count of bases not matched to a gene: 8. CDR1 and CDR2 from the germline V gene are SGHRS and YFSETQ. The CDR3 spells CASSPGQMGGYTF. The CDR3 region has the DNA TGCGCCAGCAGCCCGGGACAGATGGGGGGCTACACCTTC.

The chain links TRBV15 to TRBJ2-3, with TRBD2 matching 12 bases. V gave up 3 bases and J gave up 1 base; unmatched junction bases: 2. CDR3 length equals 16 residues. Germline CDR1 LNHNV, CDR2 YYDKDF (reference sequence). CDR3 DNA: TGTGCCACCAGCAGCAGACTAGCGGGAGGCACAGATACGCAGTATTTT. Its translation is CATSSRLAGGTDTQYF.

The chain links TRBV19 to TRBJ1-5; weak D call: TRBD1 (6 bases). The CDR3 is 13 amino acids. Germline values: CDR1 LNHDA, CDR2 SQIVND (reference sequence). The germline V and J ends were trimmed by 6 bases and 6 bases, with 12 bases remaining between them. This chain's CDR3 is CASRTGLAQPQHF. The DNA of the CDR3 is TGTGCCAGTAGGACAGGTTTGGCTCAGCCCCAGCATTTT. The full variable domain, with the rest looked up from reference TRBV19 and TRBJ1-5, is DGGITQSPKYLFRKEGQNVTLSCEQNLNHDAMYWYRQDPGQGLRLIYYSQIVNDFQKGDIAEGYSVSREKKESFPLTVTSAQKNPTAFYLCASRTGLAQPQHFGDGTRLSIL.

The chain has TRBV4-1 and TRBJ2-3; D is uncertain. The CDR3 has 13 amino acids. The germline gives CDR1 MGHRA, CDR2 YSYEKL. V was clipped by 1 base and J by 5 bases, with 7 bases between them. The CDR3 loop is CASSQGLLDTQYF. CDR3 bases: TGCGCCAGCAGCCAAGGGCTTTTAGATACGCAGTATTTT.

This clone was detected once. The CDR3 coding sequence is TGTGCCAGCAGCTTGTGGACTAGCGGGAATCAAGAGACCCAGTACTTC. Translation: CASSLWTSGNQETQYF. This chain uses TRBV7-2 with TRBJ2-5; 12 positions agree with TRBD2. Germline assignment: CDR1 SGHTA and CDR2 FQGNSA. This CDR3 has 16 amino acids. With 3 bases clipped from V and 2 bases from J, the junction kept 4 bases outside the gene matches.

The chain recombines TRBV6-1 with TRBJ2-3; D might be TRBD1 (6 bases). The CDR3 contains 18 residues. V was clipped by 4 bases and J by 1 base, with 21 bases between them. Germline V lookup: CDR1 MNHNS, CDR2 SASEGT. The CDR3 loop reads CASSVLSRAAGGTDTQYF. The CDR3 DNA reads TGTGCCAGCAGTGTTTTAAGCCGGGCCGCAGGGGGCACAGATACGCAGTATTTT.

V usage is TRBV5-6 and J usage is TRBJ1-3; D remains ambiguous. The V gene's germline CDR1 is SGHDT and CDR2 YYEEEE. V dropped 2 bases and J dropped 1 base, with 7 bases sitting between them. The CDR3 is made up of 14 amino acids. CDR3 residues: CASSFPGSGNTIYF. The CDR3 DNA is TGTGCCAGCAGCTTTCCGGGGTCTGGAAACACCATATATTTT.

This chain joins TRBV28 and TRBJ2-1; possibly TRBD2 for D (6 bases). Germline CDR1 is MDHEN and CDR2 is SYDVKM. The V end lost 6 bases, the J end lost 7 bases, and 19 bases lay between the germline ends. The CDR3 has 15 amino acids. The DNA for the CDR3 is TGTGCCAGCAGCAGGCTGGATGGAGGGCGTAATGAGCAGTTCTTC. Protein sequence: CASSRLDGGRNEQFF. Full variable domain (missing parts from reference TRBV28 and TRBJ2-1): DVKVTQSSRYLVKRTGEKVFLECVQDMDHENMFWYRQDPGLGLRLIYFSYDVKMKEKGDIPEGYSVSREKKERFSLILESASTNQTSMYLCASSRLDGGRNEQFFGPGTRLTVL.

As concerns this clone: A read error may produce the germline difference seen at one junction end. Other DNA sequences in this sample translate to the same CDR3. The V gene is TRBV19, the J gene TRBJ2-7; D possibly corresponds to TRBD2 (7 bases). The CDR3 sequence is 14 residues long. CDR1 is LNHDA, CDR2 SQIVND, per germline (reference sequence). DNA for the CDR3: TGTGCAAGTAGTATAGGGGGGGGTTCCTACGAGCAGTACTTC. As protein: CASSIGGGSYEQYF.

V gene TRBV5-1 combines with J gene TRBJ2-2, with D perhaps matching TRBD2 (7 bases). Trimming left V 0 bases short and J 4 bases short, with 10 bases between. The CDR3 contains 15 residues. Germline V gives CDR1 SGHRS, CDR2 YFSETQ. For the CDR3, the DNA is TGCGCCAGCAGCTTGGCGCGGGGGCCCACCGGGGAGCTGTTTTTT. This gives the protein CASSLARGPTGELFF. The whole variable domain, filled in from reference TRBV5-1 and TRBJ2-2, reads KAGVTQTPRYLIKTRGQQVTLSCSPISGHRSVSWYQQTPGQGLQFLFEYFSETQRNKGNFPGRFSGRQFSNSRSEMNVSTLELGDSALYLCASSLARGPTGELFFGEGSRLTVL.

CDR3 region: CASSPDRGTYEQYF. In nucleotides, the CDR3 is TGTGCCAGCAGTCCCGACAGGGGAACCTACGAGCAGTACTTC. The J gene is TRBJ2-7, the V gene TRBV6-4, with 8 bases matching TRBD1. The germline gives CDR1 MRHNA, CDR2 SNTAGT. The CDR3 has 14 residues. V shed 5 bases and J 2 bases; nucleotides not matched to a gene: 5.

The V gene is TRBV19, the J gene TRBJ1-2, with 8 bases aligning to TRBD1. The CDR3 extends over 15 amino acids. V was pared by 5 bases and J by 4 bases, with 9 bases of the junction left unmatched. Germline V gene data show CDR1 as LNHDA and CDR2 as SQIVND (reference sequence). The CDR3 DNA is TGTGCCAGTAGTCCCTACAGGGGGATAGGCTATGGCTACACCTTC. Translation gives CASSPYRGIGYGYTF.

This rearrangement joins TRBV7-2 to TRBJ2-7; 10 nucleotides match TRBD1. Losses at the gene ends were 5 bases for V and 6 bases for J; bases not matched to a gene: 13. Germline assignment: CDR1 SGHTA and CDR2 FQGNSA. The CDR3 spans 16 residues. The CDR3 coding sequence is TGTGCCAGCAGCCCATCAACGGGACAGGGGAGTGGCGAGCAGTACTTC. Translation gives CASSPSTGQGSGEQYF.

The rearrangement uses TRBV12-3 or TRBV12-4 and TRBJ1-2, with D maybe TRBD1 (6 bases). V was clipped by 10 bases and J by 3 bases, with 15 bases between them. This CDR3 region has 13 residues. DNA of the CDR3: TGTGCCATAACGACAGGCCTTCACTATGGCTACACCTTC. Translated: CAITTGLHYGYTF.

The rearrangement links TRBV6-5 to TRBJ2-7; 11 bases are shared with TRBD2. The germline V gene encodes CDR1 MNHEY and CDR2 SVGAGI. Trimming took 6 bases from V and 2 from J; bases not matched to a gene: 6. This CDR3 comprises 15 residues. Written as DNA, the CDR3 is TGTGCCAGCAGACGAACTAGCGGGAGAACCTACGAGCAGTACTTC. Its translation: CASRRTSGRTYEQYF.

J is TRBJ1-6 and V is TRBV6-2 or TRBV6-3; possible D gene TRBD1, 5 bases. V lost 5 bases and J 10 bases, leaving 15 bases between the germline ends. The CDR3 is 14 residues long. Germline V gene lookup returns CDR1 MNHEY and CDR2 SVGEGT. The CDR3 nucleotides are TGTGCCAGCAGTATGGACAAGGCGGTCTCACCCCTCCACTTT. Protein sequence: CASSMDKAVSPLHF.

This clone was counted a single time. This chain links TRBV24-1 with TRBJ2-7; maybe TRBD2 (5 bases). CDR1 and CDR2 from the germline V gene are KGHDR and SFDVKD. Trimming took off 4 bases at V and 6 bases at J, with 9 bases between the two ends. The CDR3 contains 12 residues. The CDR3 is CATSDTTSEQYF. The CDR3 DNA follows: TGTGCCACCAGTGACACTACTAGCGAGCAGTACTTC.

This chain joins TRBV21-1 and TRBJ2-1; the D call in the table, TRBD1, was not verified against the DNA. TRBV21-1 is a pseudogene segment. The CDR3 has 13 amino acids. The CDR3: CLRGTAPNNEQFF. In DNA form, the CDR3 reads TGCCTCAGGGGGACAGCCCCGAACAATGAGCAGTTCTTC.

This clone was seen only once. The CDR3 DNA is TGTGCCAGCAGCACGGGACAGGGAGACGGCGGGGAGCTGTTTTTT. This encodes CASSTGQGDGGELFF. The J gene is TRBJ2-2, the V gene TRBV7-2; TRBD1 matches at 9 bases. J gave up 7 bases and V 5 bases, and 8 bases lay outside the gene matches. The V gene's germline CDR1 is SGHTA and CDR2 FQGNSA. The CDR3 sequence is 15 residues long. Using reference TRBV7-2 and TRBJ2-2 for the parts outside the CDR3, the full variable domain is GAGVSQSPSNKVTEKGKDVELRCDPISGHTALYWYRQSLGQGLEFLIYFQGNSAPDKSGLPSDRFSAERTGGSVSTLTIQRTQQEDSAVYLCASSTGQGDGGELFFGEGSRLTVL.

This clone was seen a handful of times. The genes are TRBV20-1 and TRBJ2-7; TRBD1 matches 7 bases. J was trimmed by 4 bases and V by 6 bases; bases with no gene match: 12. Germline values: CDR1 DFQATT, CDR2 SNEGSKA (reference sequence). This CDR3 is built from 14 residues. The CDR3 spells CSASDRVFSYEQYF. DNA for the CDR3: TGCAGTGCGAGTGACAGGGTTTTCTCTTACGAGCAGTACTTC.

This clone appeared a single time. This specimen includes other DNA sequences encoding the same CDR3. J is TRBJ2-7 and V is TRBV28; D unclear. The CDR3 is 10 residues long. Between the trimmed V and J ends, which lost 8 bases and 2 bases, there was a span of 4 bases. In germline, CDR1 is MDHEN, CDR2 SYDVKM. CDR3 sequence: CASGPYEQYF. The CDR3 DNA follows: TGTGCCAGCGGCCCCTACGAGCAGTACTTC.

The V call is TRBV7-9, the J call TRBJ1-3; maybe TRBD1 (6 bases). V gave up 2 bases and J gave up 8 bases, with 7 bases separating them. Per germline, CDR1 SEHNR and CDR2 FQNEAQ (reference sequence). CDR3 length equals 12 residues. This CDR3 is CASSLSGDTIYF. The CDR3 nucleotides read TGTGCCAGCAGCTTATCAGGGGACACCATATATTTT.

The chain employs TRBV30 and TRBJ2-7; the D gene is possibly TRBD2 (5 bases). The germline V and J ends were trimmed by 6 bases and 3 bases, with 9 bases remaining between them. CDR1 and CDR2 from the germline V gene are GTSNPN and SVGIG (reference sequence). The CDR3 is 11 amino acids. The CDR3 protein is CACERSYEQYF. As DNA, the CDR3 is TGTGCCTGTGAGCGGAGCTACGAGCAGTACTTC.